Following are 21 T cell receptor beta chains from one sample sequenced in a study of shared clonotypes between healthy human individuals. The protocol was immunoSEQ multiplex PCR, while the TCRdb copy is restricted to in-frame clones and leaves out a portion. The sample carries about 550,000 clones, around 95% recorded once. Only CD45RO-negative cells positively selected for CCR7 counted as naive CD8 cells, so terminally differentiated effector memory CD45RA+ cells were excluded. Sequencing used naive CD8+ T cells sorted from blood. The receptors come from a woman in her 30s in good health.

The rearrangement links TRBV4-1 to TRBJ2-1; D is perhaps TRBD2 (5 bases). V was cut by 0 bases and J by 8 bases, with 20 bases left in between. The CDR3 has 17 residues. From germline, CDR1 is MGHRA and CDR2 YSYEKL. The CDR3 DNA follows: TGCGCCAGCAGCCAAGATCCTTCAGTTGTGAGGGCCCATGAGCAGTTCTTC. It is translated as CASSQDPSVVRAHEQFF.

The chain's CDR3 is CASSSSSGQKETQYF. DNA for the CDR3: TGTGCCAGCAGTTCCAGCTCGGGACAGAAAGAGACCCAGTACTTC. V gene TRBV25-1 combines with J gene TRBJ2-5; 7 positions agree with TRBD1. Unmatched junction bases numbered 9, after V lost 5 bases and J lost 3 bases. The CDR3 is 15 residues long. Per germline, CDR1 MGHDK and CDR2 SYGVNS.

The V and J genes are TRBV28 and TRBJ2-7, with D possibly TRBD1 on 6 matching bases. Germline loops: CDR1 MDHEN, CDR2 SYDVKM. V shed 5 bases and J shed 2 bases, with 13 bases lying between them. The CDR3 contains 14 residues. Written as DNA, the CDR3 is TGTGCCAGCAGTCTAGGGGACAACCCCTACGAGCAGTACTTC. Its translation is CASSLGDNPYEQYF.

This chain connects TRBV28 to TRBJ2-2; D is perhaps TRBD1 or TRBD2 (5 bases each). CDR3 length equals 19 residues. V lost 2 bases and J lost 0, with 19 bases in between. Germline V lookup: CDR1 MDHEN, CDR2 SYDVKM. The CDR3 DNA follows: TGTGCCAGCAGTTTAATGCAGGGCGGGTGGCGAGCGAACACCGGGGAGCTGTTTTTT. Its translation: CASSLMQGGWRANTGELFF.

The chain links TRBV2 to TRBJ1-1; 7 bases are shared with TRBD1. Trimming removed 10 bases from V and 5 bases from J; junction bases left unmatched: 13. Germline assignment: CDR1 SNHLY and CDR2 FYNNEI. The CDR3 sequence is 14 residues long. The CDR3 nucleotides read TGTGCCACGCCCCAACAGGGGACGAGAACTGAAGCTTTCTTT. This gives the protein CATPQQGTRTEAFF.

The rearrangement joins TRBV14 to TRBJ1-2; D may be TRBD1 (6 bases). V lost 4 bases and J 4 bases, leaving 13 bases between the germline ends. The length of the CDR3 is 14 residues. Germline V gene data show CDR1 as SGHDN and CDR2 as FVKESK. The CDR3 DNA follows: TGTGCCAGCAGCCTACAGGGTGGGGGCTATGGCTACACCTTC. Protein: CASSLQGGGYGYTF.

The chain joins TRBV28 to TRBJ2-7; 14 bases agree with TRBD2. CDR1 is MDHEN and CDR2 is SYDVKM in the germline V gene. The CDR3 has 15 amino acids. V lost 3 bases, J lost 12 bases, and 10 bases stayed unmatched. The CDR3 here is CASSFGTSGSIVPYF. The CDR3 DNA reads TGTGCCAGCAGTTTCGGGACTAGCGGGAGTATAGTCCCGTACTTC.

The chain joins TRBV15 to TRBJ1-2, with D perhaps matching TRBD1 (6 bases). Germline lookup yields CDR1 LNHNV and CDR2 YYDKDF (reference sequence). The CDR3 loop spans 15 amino acids. Between the trimmed V and J ends, which lost 0 bases and 8 bases, there was a span of 16 bases. Written as DNA, the CDR3 is TGTGCCACCAGCAGAGATTCCGGGGGCGTCTTGGGCTACACCTTC. Translating it yields CATSRDSGGVLGYTF.

On this clone: At the DNA level, this CDR3 is encoded by other sequences in the same sample as well. The CDR3 protein is CASSPGVGGNTIYF. CDR3 bases: TGTGCCAGCAGTCCAGGGGTCGGAGGAAACACCATATATTTT. This chain joins TRBV6-5 and TRBJ1-3; D possibly corresponds to TRBD1 (6 bases). This CDR3 is 14 amino acids long. From germline, CDR1 is MNHEY and CDR2 SVGAGI. V shed 5 bases and J shed 4 bases, with 12 bases lying between them.

This chain uses TRBV28 with TRBJ2-1; 7 nucleotides match TRBD2. From germline, CDR1 is MDHEN and CDR2 SYDVKM. V was clipped by 5 bases and J by 0 bases; unmatched bases: 4. CDR3 length equals 15 residues. DNA for the CDR3: TGTGCCAGCAGTGCAGCGGGAAGCTCCTACAATGAGCAGTTCTTC. Translation gives CASSAAGSSYNEQFF.

This clone has a handful of counts. The V and J genes are TRBV7-9 and TRBJ2-3; TRBD2 aligns across 13 bases. After removal of 5 bases from V and 6 bases from J, the junction contained 8 bases not matched to a gene. CDR3 length: 16 amino acids. CDR1 and CDR2 from the germline V gene are SEHNR and FQNEAQ (reference sequence). The CDR3 bases are TGTGCCAGCAGCGTGACTAGCGGGAGGAATCGTGATACGCAGTATTTT. As protein: CASSVTSGRNRDTQYF.

This clone was seen just once. The chain has TRBV9 and TRBJ2-3; D is unclear. Germline-derived CDR1 and CDR2 are SGDLS and YYNGEE. Trimming removed 3 bases from V and 6 bases from J, with 5 bases in between. This CDR3 comprises 11 residues. CDR3 loop: CASSGYDTQYF. The CDR3 nucleotides are TGTGCCAGCAGCGGGTATGATACGCAGTATTTT.

V gene TRBV10-1 combines with J gene TRBJ2-1, with D tentatively TRBD1 or TRBD2 (5 bases each). The CDR3 is 15 amino acids. The V and J ends lost 5 bases and 0 bases respectively, with 11 bases between them. Germline values: CDR1 WNHNN, CDR2 SYGVQD (reference sequence). The CDR3 nucleotides read TGCGCCAGCAGTATACGGGGCTCCTCCTACAATGAGCAGTTCTTC. It encodes CASSIRGSSYNEQFF.

The chain carries TRBV2 and TRBJ2-1, with 11 nucleotides matching TRBD2. Germline V gives CDR1 SNHLY, CDR2 FYNNEI. V shed 7 bases, J shed 1 base, and the junction held 6 bases outside the gene matches. The CDR3 loop spans 16 amino acids. The CDR3 is CASKPTSGSSYNEQFF. The CDR3 nucleotides read TGTGCCAGCAAGCCTACTAGCGGGAGTTCCTACAATGAGCAGTTCTTC.

The rearrangement joins TRBV2 to TRBJ1-3; D ambiguous. The CDR3 spans 12 residues. Germline V CDR1 and CDR2: SNHLY, FYNNEI. Trimming left V 7 bases short and J 4 bases short, with 8 bases between. In nucleotides, the CDR3 is TGTGCCAGCAATGCTGGCGGAAACACCATATATTTT. Translated, it gives CASNAGGNTIYF.

V and J are TRBV19 and TRBJ2-1; 7 nucleotides line up with TRBD2. V shed 0 bases and J 8 bases; nucleotides not matched to a gene: 10. Germline CDR1 is LNHDA and CDR2 is SQIVND (reference sequence). CDR3 length: 16 amino acids. CDR3 sequence reads: CASSIDLEGGSDEQFF. CDR3 bases: TGTGCCAGTAGTATAGATCTTGAGGGAGGGAGCGATGAGCAGTTCTTC. Looking up the rest from reference TRBV19 and TRBJ2-1 gives the full variable domain: DGGITQSPKYLFRKEGQNVTLSCEQNLNHDAMYWYRQDPGQGLRLIYYSQIVNDFQKGDIAEGYSVSREKKESFPLTVTSAQKNPTAFYLCASSIDLEGGSDEQFFGPGTRLTVL.

The chain links TRBV29-1 to TRBJ1-1; D call uncertain. V lost 8 bases and J 0 bases, leaving 10 bases between the germline ends. Germline assignment: CDR1 SQVTM and CDR2 ANQGSEA. The CDR3 loop spans 12 amino acids. The CDR3 nucleotides read TGCAGCCACCGGGCCTTGAACACTGAAGCTTTCTTT. Its protein is CSHRALNTEAFF. The full variable domain, with the rest looked up from reference TRBV29-1 and TRBJ1-1, is SAVISQKPSRDICQRGTSLTIQCQVDSQVTMMFWYRQQPGQSLTLIATANQGSEATYESGFVIDKFPISRPNLTFSTLTVSNMSPEDSSIYLCSHRALNTEAFFGQGTRLTVV.

This chain uses TRBV7-8 with TRBJ1-5, with TRBD1 as a possible D gene (5 bases). Looked up from germline, CDR1 is SGHVS and CDR2 is FQNEAQ. Trimming pared 1 base from V and 3 bases from J, leaving 10 bases between. This CDR3 region has 15 residues. As DNA, the CDR3 is TGTGCCAGCAGCTTAGATTGGGGCGCCAATCAGCCCCAGCATTTT. Residues: CASSLDWGANQPQHF. Based on the CDR3 plus reference TRBV7-8 and TRBJ1-5, the full variable domain is GAGVSQSPRYKVAKRGQDVALRCDPISGHVSLFWYQQALGQGPEFLTYFQNEAQLDKSGLPSDRFFAERPEGSVSTLKIQRTQQEDSAVYLCASSLDWGANQPQHFGDGTRLSIL.

Here the CDR3 reads CASSQFRSYEQYF. In DNA, the CDR3 is TGCGCCAGCAGCCAATTTAGGTCCTACGAGCAGTACTTC. This chain connects TRBV4-1 to TRBJ2-5; D unclear. The J call is doubtful: the DNA matches TRBJ2-7 better. Germline CDR1 MGHRA, CDR2 YSYEKL. This CDR3 comprises 13 residues.

The V call is TRBV28, the J call TRBJ1-4, with D tentatively TRBD1 (5 bases). The CDR3 sequence is 13 residues long. V dropped 2 bases and J dropped 12 bases, with 13 bases sitting between them. The germline gives CDR1 MDHEN, CDR2 SYDVKM. In DNA, the CDR3 is TGTGCCAGCAGTTTACTGTCGGGGACGGAACTGTTTTTT. It is translated as CASSLLSGTELFF.

The chain couples TRBV4-1 to TRBJ2-7, with D perhaps TRBD1 or TRBD2 (5 bases each). Germline V gene sequence: CDR1 MGHRA, CDR2 YSYEKL. V gave up 0 bases and J gave up 3 bases, with 12 bases separating them. The CDR3 contains 15 residues. In DNA form, the CDR3 reads TGCGCCAGCAGCCAAGATTGGGGGTTTGGCTACGAGCAGTACTTC. Its translation: CASSQDWGFGYEQYF.